Below, 9 T cell receptor beta chains from the same sample are listed, as sequenced in a study of shared clonotypes between healthy human individuals. Method: immunoSEQ multiplex PCR; TCRdb's copy keeps in-frame clones and lacks some. The data contain about 680,000 clones, about 80% of them singletons. Sequencing used memory CD4+ T cells sorted from blood. Subset meaning: CD45RA-negative fraction. These receptor sequences come from a woman aged 25 to 39 in good health.

The count of this clone is one. This sample includes further DNA sequences coding for the same CDR3. The chain is built from TRBV6-5 and TRBJ2-7; 11 bases match TRBD2. V lost 8 bases to trimming and J lost 1 base; unmatched junction nucleotides: 1. The CDR3 sequence is 13 residues long. The V gene's germline CDR1 is MNHEY and CDR2 SVGAGI. The CDR3 here is CASGTSGSYEQYF. The CDR3 DNA is TGTGCCAGCGGGACTAGCGGATCCTACGAGCAGTACTTC.

This clone was recorded a few times. The chain combines TRBV5-6 with TRBJ2-5; TRBD1 matches 8 bases. This CDR3 has 15 residues. Trimming took 4 bases from V and 5 from J; bases not matched to a gene: 10. CDR1 and CDR2 from the germline V gene are SGHDT and YYEEEE. In DNA, the CDR3 is TGTGCCAGCAGCCGGAAGGACAGGGTTAGGGAGACCCAGTACTTC. Its translation: CASSRKDRVRETQYF.

The chain employs TRBV7-8 and TRBJ2-2, with a tentative D call TRBD1 (6 bases). CDR3 size: 15 residues. Germline-derived CDR1 and CDR2 are SGHVS and FQNEAQ. Trimming shortened V by 2 bases and J by 4 bases, and 11 bases separated the two germline ends. DNA of the CDR3: TGTGCCAGCAGCTTACAGGGGTTCGGCACCGGGGAGCTGTTTTTT. This sequence encodes CASSLQGFGTGELFF.

The gene calls are TRBV4-1 and TRBJ2-5; D may be TRBD2 (6 bases). Trimming pared 1 base from V and 3 bases from J, leaving 12 bases between. CDR1 and CDR2 (germline): MGHRA, YSYEKL. There are 15 residues in the CDR3. The DNA for the CDR3 is TGCGCCAGCAGCCAAGTAACTAGCAGGAAAGAGACCCAGTACTTC. It yields the protein CASSQVTSRKETQYF.

J is TRBJ2-2 and V is TRBV5-8; 11 bases match TRBD2. The length of the CDR3 is 15 residues. Trimming cost V 4 bases and J 3 bases; bases outside gene matches: 2. The germline V gene encodes CDR1 SGHTS and CDR2 YDEGEE. CDR3 residues: CASSTGLADTGELFF. In nucleotides, the CDR3 is TGTGCCAGCAGCACGGGACTAGCGGACACCGGGGAGCTGTTTTTT.

The chain joins TRBV30 to TRBJ1-2; weak D call: TRBD1 (5 bases). In germline, CDR1 is GTSNPN, CDR2 SVGIG (reference sequence). Trimming left V 3 bases short and J 4 bases short, with 15 bases between. The CDR3 runs 14 residues. CDR3 sequence reads: CAWSQPQGRYGYTF. CDR3 DNA sequence: TGTGCCTGGAGCCAACCGCAGGGCCGCTATGGCTACACCTTC.

This chain connects TRBV7-6 to TRBJ2-5; tentatively, D is TRBD2 (9 bases). The germline CDR1 and CDR2 sequences are SGHVS and FNYEAQ. CDR3 length: 16 residues. Trimming stripped 6 bases from V and 5 bases from J, with 22 bases between. The CDR3 region is CASSQGAGLAWETQYF. The CDR3 DNA is TGTGCCAGCAGTCAGGGGGCCGGACTAGCGTGGGAGACCCAGTACTTC.

V and J are TRBV6-6 and TRBJ1-2; D perhaps matches TRBD1 (6 bases). Germline values: CDR1 MNHNY, CDR2 SVGAGI (reference sequence). The germline V and J ends were trimmed by 6 bases and 6 bases, with 20 bases remaining between them. The CDR3 runs 15 residues. The CDR3, as DNA: TGTGCCAGCAGCGAAGTCCCAGGGGCCCGAAATGGCTACACCTTC. Its protein is CASSEVPGARNGYTF.

The chain combines TRBV14 with TRBJ1-4, with 10 bases identical to TRBD1. The CDR3 length is 16 residues. V dropped 4 bases and J dropped 6; count of bases not matched to a gene: 8. From germline, CDR1 is SGHDN and CDR2 FVKESK. The CDR3 sequence is CASSLRSDRGYEKLFF. The CDR3 DNA reads as TGTGCCAGCAGCCTACGTTCGGACAGGGGGTATGAAAAACTGTTTTTT. Full variable domain (outside the CDR3, taken from reference TRBV14 and TRBJ1-4): EAGVTQFPSHSVIEKGQTVTLRCDPISGHDNLYWYRRVMGKEIKFLLHFVKESKQDESGMPNNRFLAERTGGTYSTLKVQPAELEDSGVYFCASSLRSDRGYEKLFFGSGTQLSVL.